This T cell receptor beta chain was sequenced during a study of identical twins. General study findings and limits: Models predicted too little out-of-frame TCR alpha sharing in monozygotic twins. High-abundance cord blood beta clonotypes had fewer insertions; memory repertoires showed none.

There are a few counts of this clonotype. Its target is unknown. With 5 bases removed from V and 0 bases from J, the gap between germline ends came to 7 bases. Germline CDR1 reads LNHDA; CDR2 reads SQIVND (reference sequence). The CDR3 sequence is 13 residues long. Template switching added a universal primer binding site, and final cDNA carried unique molecular identifiers. TCRdb re-called the 5' RACE reads through MiXCR, storing one row per CDR3 protein. Seen here are hundreds of thousands of distinct CDR3 sequences, 6% to 6.5% observed once, and the top ten hold approximately 1.6%. The sample comprised naive T cells sorted from blood. This receptor was identified in a man younger than 35 in good health. V and J are TRBV19 and TRBJ1-1; D is uncertain. CDR3: CASSAELNTEAFF. The CDR3 nucleotides are TGTGCCAGTAGTGCAGAGTTGAACACTGAAGCTTTCTTT.